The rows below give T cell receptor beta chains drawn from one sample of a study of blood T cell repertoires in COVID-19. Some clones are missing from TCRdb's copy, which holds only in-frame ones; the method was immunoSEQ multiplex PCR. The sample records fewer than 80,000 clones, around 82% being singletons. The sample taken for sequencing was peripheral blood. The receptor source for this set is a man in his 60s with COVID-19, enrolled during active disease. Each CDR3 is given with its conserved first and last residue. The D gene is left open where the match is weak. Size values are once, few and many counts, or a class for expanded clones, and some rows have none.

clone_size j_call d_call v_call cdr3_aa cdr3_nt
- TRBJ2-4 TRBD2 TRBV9 CASSALAGGDIQYF TGTGCCAGCAGCGCCCTAGCGGGAGGGGACATTCAGTACTTC
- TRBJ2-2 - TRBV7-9 CASSLSGDTGELFF TGTGCCAGCAGCTTATCCGGTGACACCGGGGAGCTGTTTTTT
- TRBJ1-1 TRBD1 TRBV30 CAWRGQGYTEAFF TGTGCCTGGAGGGGACAGGGATACACTGAAGCTTTCTTT
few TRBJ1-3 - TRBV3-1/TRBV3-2 CASTLIGSNTIYF TGTGCCAGCACCCTGATCGGGTCGAACACCATATATTTT
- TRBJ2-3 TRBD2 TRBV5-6 CASSSRGGGADTQYF TGTGCCAGCAGCTCTCGGGGGGGCGGAGCAGATACGCAGTATTTT
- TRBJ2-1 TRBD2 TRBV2 CASSYGTSGGARFF TGTGCCAGCAGCTACGGGACTAGCGGGGGGGCCAGGTTCTTC
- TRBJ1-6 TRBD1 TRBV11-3 CASSSGTGFSPLHF TGTGCCAGCAGCTCTGGGACAGGGTTTTCACCCCTCCACTTT
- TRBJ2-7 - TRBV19 CANPINGRVYYEQYF TGTGCCAACCCAATAAACGGCAGGGTTTACTACGAGCAGTACTTC
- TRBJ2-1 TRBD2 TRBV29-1 CSVDIAGGLNEQFF TGCAGCGTCGATATAGCGGGAGGGCTCAATGAGCAGTTCTTC
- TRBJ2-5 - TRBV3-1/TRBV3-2 CASSQMTGIQETQYF TGTGCCAGCAGCCAAATGACGGGGATCCAAGAGACCCAGTACTTC
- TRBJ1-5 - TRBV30 CAWSVEGDQPQHF TGTGCCTGGAGTGTAGAAGGGGATCAGCCCCAGCATTTT
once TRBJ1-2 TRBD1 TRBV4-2 CASSQEGGRGDYGYTF TGTGCCAGCAGCCAAGAGGGGGGCAGGGGGGACTATGGCTACACCTTC
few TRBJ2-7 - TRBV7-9 CASSQGGNEQYF TGTGCCAGCAGCCAAGGAGGGAACGAGCAGTACTTC
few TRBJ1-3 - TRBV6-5 CASSPRGGGNTIYF TGTGCCAGCAGTCCCCGTGGCGGCGGAAACACCATATATTTT
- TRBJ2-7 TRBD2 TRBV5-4 CASSLGTSGYEQYF TGTGCCAGCAGCCTAGGGACTAGCGGTTACGAGCAGTACTTC
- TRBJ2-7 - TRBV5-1 CASSLDPTYEQYF TGCGCCAGCAGCTTGGATCCCACCTACGAGCAGTACTTC
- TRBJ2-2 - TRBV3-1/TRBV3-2 CASSQRGSYAGELFF TGTGCCAGCAGCCAACGAGGGAGTTACGCCGGGGAGCTGTTTTTT
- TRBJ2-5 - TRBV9 CASSLGLYRTQYF TGTGCCAGCAGCCTGGGACTGTATCGGACCCAGTACTTC
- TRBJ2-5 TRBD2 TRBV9 CASSIAGAGKTQYF TGTGCCAGCAGTATAGCGGGAGCGGGAAAGACCCAGTACTTC
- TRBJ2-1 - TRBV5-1 CASSLGDSYNEQFF TGCGCCAGCAGCTTGGGAGACTCCTACAATGAGCAGTTCTTC
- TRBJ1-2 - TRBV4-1 CASSHYRSNYGYTF TGCGCCAGCAGCCATTATAGATCTAACTATGGCTACACCTTC
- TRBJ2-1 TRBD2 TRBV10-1 CASRYGLAANNEQFF TGCGCCAGCAGATATGGACTAGCGGCGAACAATGAGCAGTTCTTC
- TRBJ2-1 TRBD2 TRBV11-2 CASSLDRTSGTEQFF TGTGCCAGCAGCTTAGATCGGACTAGCGGTACTGAGCAGTTCTTC
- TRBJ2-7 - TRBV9 CASSVAPGFAYEQYF TGTGCCAGCAGCGTAGCTCCGGGTTTCGCCTACGAGCAGTACTTC
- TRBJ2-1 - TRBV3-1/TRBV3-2 CASSQDPYNEQFF TGTGCCAGCAGCCAAGATCCATACAATGAGCAGTTCTTC
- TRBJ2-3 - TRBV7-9 CASSSPVSTDTQYF TGTGCCAGCAGCTCCCCGGTGAGCACAGATACGCAGTATTTT
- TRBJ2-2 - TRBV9 CASSVGREAGELFF TGTGCCAGCAGCGTAGGCAGGGAAGCCGGGGAGCTGTTTTTT
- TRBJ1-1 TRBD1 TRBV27 CASSQGQVNTEAFF TGTGCCAGCAGTCAAGGACAGGTGAACACTGAAGCTTTCTTT
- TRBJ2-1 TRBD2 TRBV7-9 CASSLAYITPSGVYNEQFF TGTGCCAGCAGCTTAGCCTACATAACTCCTAGCGGGGTTTACAATGAGCAGTTCTTC
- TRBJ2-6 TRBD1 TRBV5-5 CASSFRDRVTGANVLTF TGTGCCAGCAGCTTCCGGGACAGGGTAACCGGGGCCAACGTCCTGACTTTC
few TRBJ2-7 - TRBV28 CASSPGDHSYEQYF TGTGCCAGCAGCCCAGGGGACCACTCCTACGAGCAGTACTTC